Listed here is a single T cell receptor beta chain. This entry comes from a study of T cell responses to AZD1222 COVID-19 vaccine. Repertoires were generated with immunoSEQ multiplex PCR, while TCRdb's copy carries only in-frame clones and drops some. The table lists about 120,000 clones, over 75% of them singletons. Source: peripheral blood, taken on day 0 of AZD1222 vaccination. The receptor was isolated from an adult in good health.

The CDR3 DNA reads TGTGCCAGCAGCGGCCCGGGACTAGCGGGGGGGGATGAGCAGTTCTTC. This translates into CASSGPGLAGGDEQFF. The V call is TRBV9, the J call TRBJ2-1; 16 nucleotides line up with TRBD2. The trim removed 3 bases at V and 8 bases at J, leaving 5 bases unmatched. Germline V lookup: CDR1 SGDLS, CDR2 YYNGEE. The CDR3 loop spans 16 amino acids.